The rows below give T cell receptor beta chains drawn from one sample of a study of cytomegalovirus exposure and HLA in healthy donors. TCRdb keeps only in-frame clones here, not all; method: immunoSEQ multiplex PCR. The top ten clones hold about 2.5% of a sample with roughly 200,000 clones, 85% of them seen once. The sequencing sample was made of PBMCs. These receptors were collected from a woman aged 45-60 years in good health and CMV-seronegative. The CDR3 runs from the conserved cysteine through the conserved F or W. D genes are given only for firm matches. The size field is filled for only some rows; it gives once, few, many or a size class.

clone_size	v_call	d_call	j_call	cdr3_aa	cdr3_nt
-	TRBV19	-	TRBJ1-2	CASSVDPGGSYGYTF	TGTGCCAGTAGTGTGGACCCCGGAGGTTCCTATGGCTACACCTTC
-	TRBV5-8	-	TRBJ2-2	CASSLTGNANTGELFF	TGTGCCAGCAGCTTAACCGGGAATGCGAACACCGGGGAGCTGTTTTTT
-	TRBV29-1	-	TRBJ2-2	CSGGQSGELFF	TGCAGCGGAGGACAATCCGGGGAGCTGTTTTTT
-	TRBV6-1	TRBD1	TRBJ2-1	CASSPDRGSANEQLF	TGTGCCAGCAGTCCGGACAGGGGATCCGCCAATGAGCAGCTCTTC
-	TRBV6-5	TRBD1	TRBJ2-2	CASSSGTVNTGELFF	TGTGCCAGCAGCTCCGGGACAGTGAACACCGGGGAGCTGTTTTTT
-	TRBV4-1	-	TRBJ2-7	CASSQGRGEYEQYF	TGCGCCAGCAGCCAAGGCAGGGGGGAGTACGAGCAGTACTTC
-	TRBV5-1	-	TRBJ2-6	CASSLDRVAGANVLTF	TGCGCCAGCAGCTTGGACAGGGTCGCTGGGGCCAACGTCCTGACTTTC
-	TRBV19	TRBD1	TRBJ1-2	CASSTGTVSYYGYTF	TGTGCCAGTAGTACCGGGACAGTTTCATACTATGGCTACACCTTC
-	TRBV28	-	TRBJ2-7	CASSFRTRGGYYEQYF	TGTGCCAGCAGTTTCAGGACACGGGGAGGATACTACGAGCAGTACTTC
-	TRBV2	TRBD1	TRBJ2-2	CASDRATGELFF	TGTGCCAGCGACAGGGCCACCGGGGAGCTGTTTTTT
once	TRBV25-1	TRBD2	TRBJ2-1	CASSEASTSRYNEQFF	TGTGCCAGCAGTGAGGCTTCGACTAGCCGATACAATGAGCAGTTCTTC
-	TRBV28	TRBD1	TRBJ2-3	CASSFQGASTDTQYF	TGTGCCAGCAGTTTTCAGGGGGCTAGCACAGATACGCAGTATTTT
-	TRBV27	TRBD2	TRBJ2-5	CASSSWGREETQYF	TGTGCCAGCAGTTCGTGGGGGAGGGAAGAGACCCAGTACTTC
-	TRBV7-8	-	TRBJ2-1	CASSYHPRDLQFF	TGTGCCAGCAGCTACCACCCGCGGGACCTTCAGTTCTTC
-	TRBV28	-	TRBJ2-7	CASSDRSNYEQYF	TGTGCCAGCAGTGACAGGAGTAACTACGAGCAGTACTTC
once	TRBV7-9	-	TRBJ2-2	CASSEWTANTGELFF	TGTGCCAGCAGCGAGTGGACAGCGAACACCGGGGAGCTGTTTTTT
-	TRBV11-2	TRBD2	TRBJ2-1	CASSWTGTIGSDEQFF	TGTGCCAGCAGCTGGACCGGGACTATAGGGAGTGATGAGCAGTTCTTC
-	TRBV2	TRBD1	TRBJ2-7	CASRLGQGSYEQYF	TGTGCCAGCAGGCTGGGACAGGGCTCCTACGAGCAGTACTTC
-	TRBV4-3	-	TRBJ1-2	CASSQDRQDFYGYTF	TGCGCCAGCAGCCAAGATCGACAGGATTTCTATGGCTACACCTTC
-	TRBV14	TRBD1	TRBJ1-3	CASRPTGGSGNTIYF	TGTGCCAGCAGGCCTACAGGGGGCTCTGGAAACACCATATATTTT
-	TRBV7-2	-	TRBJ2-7	CASSPPAGYEQYF	TGTGCCAGCAGCCCCCCCGCAGGGTACGAGCAGTACTTC
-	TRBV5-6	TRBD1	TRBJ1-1	CASSLGQGGRNTEAFF	TGTGCCAGCAGCCTGGGACAGGGGGGTAGGAACACTGAAGCTTTCTTT
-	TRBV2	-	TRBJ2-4	CASSEGGAKNIQYF	TGTGCCAGCAGCGAGGGGGGGGCCAAAAACATTCAGTACTTC
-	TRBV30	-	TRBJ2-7	CAWGQTGYSYEQYF	TGTGCCTGGGGGCAGACAGGTTACTCCTACGAGCAGTACTTC
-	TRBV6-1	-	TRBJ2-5	CASSELGYREETQYF	TGTGCCAGCAGTGAACTTGGTTACAGGGAGGAGACCCAGTACTTC
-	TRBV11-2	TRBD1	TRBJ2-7	CASSSYRGADYEQYF	TGTGCCAGCAGCTCCTACAGGGGAGCCGACTACGAGCAGTACTTC
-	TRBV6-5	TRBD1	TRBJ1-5	CASSQDRGNQPQHF	TGTGCCAGCAGCCAGGACAGGGGCAATCAGCCCCAGCATTTT
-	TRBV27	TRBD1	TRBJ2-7	CASRETGGIYEQYF	TGTGCCAGCAGGGAGACAGGGGGCATCTACGAGCAGTACTTC
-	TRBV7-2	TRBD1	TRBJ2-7	CASSVSRDRTYEQYF	TGTGCCAGCAGCGTCAGTAGGGACAGAACCTACGAGCAGTACTTC
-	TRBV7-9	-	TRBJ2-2	CASSLRDTVRGELFF	TGTGCCAGCAGCTTAAGGGACACCGTGCGGGGGGAGCTGTTTTTT
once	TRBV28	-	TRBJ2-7	CASSSSPYEQYF	TGTGCCAGCAGTTCCTCTCCCTACGAGCAGTACTTC
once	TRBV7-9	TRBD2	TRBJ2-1	CASSWGLAGTNEQFF	TGTGCCAGCAGCTGGGGACTAGCGGGGACCAATGAGCAGTTCTTC
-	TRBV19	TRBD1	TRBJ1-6	CASSGDRGPSPLHF	TGTGCCAGTAGTGGCGACAGGGGGCCTTCACCCCTCCACTTT
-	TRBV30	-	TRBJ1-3	CAWSRGAGNTIYF	TGTGCCTGGAGTCGGGGGGCTGGAAACACCATATATTTT
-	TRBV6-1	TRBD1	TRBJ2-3	CASSETGGTDTQYF	TGTGCCAGCAGTGAGACAGGGGGCACAGATACGCAGTATTTT
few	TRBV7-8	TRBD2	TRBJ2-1	CASSFLAGGRANEQFF	TGTGCCAGCAGCTTCCTAGCGGGAGGCAGGGCGAATGAGCAGTTCTTC
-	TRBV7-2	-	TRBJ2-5	CASSSQETQYF	TGTGCCAGCAGCTCGCAAGAGACCCAGTACTTC
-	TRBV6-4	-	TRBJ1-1	CASSQGLNTEAFF	TGTGCCAGCAGTCAGGGTTTGAACACTGAAGCTTTCTTT
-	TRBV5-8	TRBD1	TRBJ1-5	CASSFGQGARQPQHF	TGTGCCAGCAGCTTCGGACAGGGGGCCAGACAGCCCCAGCATTTT
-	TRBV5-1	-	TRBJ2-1	CASSRLQGGGDEQFF	TGCGCCAGCAGCAGGTTACAGGGGGGAGGGGATGAGCAGTTCTTC
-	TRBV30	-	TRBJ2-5	CAWTYSPPETQYF	TGTGCCTGGACCTACAGCCCTCCTGAGACCCAGTACTTC
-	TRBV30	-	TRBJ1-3	CARGLSSGNTIYF	TGTGCCCGAGGTCTGAGCTCTGGAAACACCATATATTTT
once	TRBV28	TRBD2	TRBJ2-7	CASSFELAGVTQYF	TGTGCCAGCAGTTTTGAACTAGCGGGAGTGACGCAGTACTTC
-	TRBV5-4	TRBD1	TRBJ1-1	CASSQKDRGRVVNTEAFF	TGTGCCAGCAGCCAAAAGGACAGGGGGCGCGTCGTGAACACTGAAGCTTTCTTT
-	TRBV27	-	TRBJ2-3	CASSLFGDLRDTQYF	TGTGCCAGCAGTTTATTCGGGGATTTGAGAGATACGCAGTATTTT